The 22 T cell receptor beta chains given below trace back to one sample, sequenced in a study of graft-versus-host responses after intestinal transplantation. From the graft tissue, intraepithelial and lamina propria lymphocytes were released through processing. The method was immunoSEQ multiplex PCR; TCRdb's version includes in-frame clones alone and lacks a portion of them. The data contain just under 65,000 clones, around 90% of them singletons. Material: ileum tissue, obtained approximately 370 days after transplant. The receptor set was obtained from a human patient who received an intestinal transplant, so some T cells may come from the graft donor.

The genes are TRBV9 and TRBJ1-6; 7 nucleotides align to TRBD1. The germline gives CDR1 SGDLS, CDR2 YYNGEE. The CDR3 extends over 15 amino acids. J was trimmed by 7 bases and V by 3 bases; bases with no gene match: 7. CDR3 bases: TGTGCCAGCAGCGCAGGACAGGAACTAAATTCACCCCTCCACTTT. Its protein product is CASSAGQELNSPLHF.

This rearrangement joins TRBV5-1 to TRBJ2-5; D ambiguous. The CDR3 is 14 amino acids. CDR1 and CDR2 from the germline V gene are SGHRS and YFSETQ. V was clipped by 4 bases and J by 2 bases, with 12 bases between them. This CDR3 reads CASSLAPQQETQYF. The CDR3 bases are TGCGCCAGCAGCCTGGCCCCCCAGCAAGAGACCCAGTACTTC.

This chain joins TRBV4-1 and TRBJ1-1; a possible D gene is TRBD1 (6 bases). The CDR3 is 15 residues long. The germline gives CDR1 MGHRA, CDR2 YSYEKL. Trimming cost V 4 bases and J 5 bases, with 17 bases left between them. In DNA form, the CDR3 reads TGCGCCAGCAGCCCAGAACAGGGATCCCGGACTGAAGCTTTCTTT. Translation gives CASSPEQGSRTEAFF.

This rearrangement joins TRBV15 to TRBJ2-5; D is tentatively TRBD1 or TRBD2 (5 bases each). The length of the CDR3 is 14 residues. V was cut by 4 bases and J by 2 bases, with 11 bases left in between. Germline CDR1 LNHNV, CDR2 YYDKDF (reference sequence). CDR3 nucleotide sequence: TGTGCCACCAGCAACGGGGCTCGGCAAGAGACCCAGTACTTC. Its protein product is CATSNGARQETQYF.

CDR3 protein: CASLGRTNEAFF. CDR3 DNA sequence: TGTGCCAGCCTGGGACGTACAAATGAAGCTTTCTTT. The V and J genes are TRBV7-9 and TRBJ1-1; weak D call: TRBD1 (5 bases). With 8 bases removed from V and 7 bases from J, the gap between germline ends came to 14 bases. There are 12 residues in the CDR3. Per germline, CDR1 SEHNR and CDR2 FQNEAQ (reference sequence).

This rearrangement joins TRBV27 to TRBJ1-5; the D gene is possibly TRBD1 (5 bases). Germline V gene data show CDR1 as MNHEY and CDR2 as SMNVEV (reference sequence). The V end was cut by 3 bases, the J end by 5 bases, with 11 bases between. The CDR3 extends over 14 amino acids. The CDR3 loop is CASSFQGGDQPQHF. The CDR3 region has the DNA TGTGCCAGCAGTTTCCAGGGCGGGGATCAGCCCCAGCATTTT.

CDR3 sequence: CASSSPTDTQYF. CDR3 DNA sequence: TGTGCCAGCAGCTCCCCCACAGATACGCAGTATTTT. The chain recombines TRBV7-9 with TRBJ2-3, with D unresolved. This CDR3 has 12 residues. Germline V CDR1 and CDR2: SEHNR, FQNEAQ (reference sequence). V gave up 4 bases and J gave up 2 bases, with 4 bases separating them.

The rearrangement links TRBV2 to TRBJ2-7, with 15 nucleotides matching TRBD2. V lost 6 bases and J lost 5; bases outside the gene matches: 14. The germline V gene encodes CDR1 SNHLY and CDR2 FYNNEI. The CDR3 contains 18 residues. Written as DNA, the CDR3 is TGTGCCAGCAGCGATATCCCTGGACTAGCGGGGGGGAATCACGAGCAGTACTTC. This gives the protein CASSDIPGLAGGNHEQYF.

The chain couples TRBV4-1 to TRBJ2-1, with 12 bases lining up with TRBD2. Germline V gene sequence: CDR1 MGHRA, CDR2 YSYEKL. There are 15 residues in the CDR3. V gave up 4 bases and J gave up 8 bases; unmatched junction bases: 6. The CDR3 coding sequence is TGCGCCAGCAGCCCCGGGACTAGCGGGCCCGATGAGCAGTTCTTC. This gives the protein CASSPGTSGPDEQFF.

The chain employs TRBV27 and TRBJ2-7; 7 bases fit TRBD1. CDR1 MNHEY and CDR2 SMNVEV come from the germline V gene (reference sequence). The CDR3 has 16 residues. V lost 3 bases, J lost 2 bases, and 10 bases stayed unmatched. In DNA form, the CDR3 reads TGTGCCAGCAGTTTCCAGCAGGGGGACCGTACCTACGAGCAGTACTTC. As protein: CASSFQQGDRTYEQYF.

The CDR3 here is CASSAGRIFSYEQYF. DNA of the CDR3: TGCGCCAGCAGTGCTGGTAGAATTTTTTCCTACGAGCAGTACTTC. The chain carries TRBV10-2 and TRBJ2-7, with D uncertain. Trimming pared 4 bases from V and 1 base from J, leaving 14 bases between. Germline lookup yields CDR1 WSHSY and CDR2 SAAADI. The CDR3 length is 15 residues.

This clone has only one observation. The chain is built from TRBV28 and TRBJ2-7; D is possibly TRBD1 (5 bases). V gave up 5 bases and J gave up 0 bases, with 17 bases separating them. The CDR3 totals 16 residues. Germline V gene sequence: CDR1 MDHEN, CDR2 SYDVKM. CDR3 DNA: TGTGCCAGCAGTCCCCCAAAGGACACCTTCTCCTACGAGCAGTACTTC. Translated, it gives CASSPPKDTFSYEQYF.

The V gene is TRBV9, the J gene TRBJ1-1, with 9 nucleotides matching TRBD1. CDR1 and CDR2 from the germline V gene are SGDLS and YYNGEE. V trimming: 2 bases; J trimming: 7 bases; junction bases outside the gene matches: 9. The CDR3 covers 15 residues. CDR3 loop: CASSVTGTGKGEAFF. CDR3 bases: TGTGCCAGCAGCGTTACCGGGACAGGGAAAGGTGAAGCTTTCTTT.

Only one count was recorded for this clone. The chain carries TRBV7-9 and TRBJ2-7; D is undetermined. Trimming stripped 5 bases from V and 4 bases from J, with 9 bases between. Germline CDR1 reads SEHNR; CDR2 reads FQNEAQ (reference sequence). This CDR3 spans 12 amino acids. The CDR3, as DNA: TGTGCCAGCAGCCCCGACGCGTACGAGCAGTACTTC. Translation: CASSPDAYEQYF.

On this clone itself: This may be a read error: a much more frequent sequence differs by one nucleotide. The chain carries TRBV5-1 and TRBJ2-7, with TRBD1 matching 11 bases. CDR3 length equals 14 residues. In germline, CDR1 is SGHRS, CDR2 YFSETQ. V shed 4 bases, J shed 2 bases, and the junction held 2 bases outside the gene matches. The CDR3 nucleotides read TGCGCCAGCAGCCCGGGACAGGGGGCCTACGAGCAGTACTTC. Encoded protein: CASSPGQGAYEQYF.

V and J are TRBV7-9 and TRBJ2-5; 7 bases are shared with TRBD1. Germline CDR1 and CDR2: SEHNR and FQNEAQ (reference sequence). Trimming removed 5 bases from V and 3 bases from J; junction bases left unmatched: 9. The CDR3 loop spans 15 amino acids. CDR3: CASSPPGTAKETQYF. The CDR3 region has the DNA TGTGCCAGCAGCCCACCCGGGACAGCCAAAGAGACCCAGTACTTC.

This clone was recorded a few times. The chain employs TRBV6-5 and TRBJ1-5, with unresolved D. Trimming left V 0 bases short and J 0 bases short, with 6 bases between. The CDR3 covers 15 residues. Germline CDR1 reads MNHEY; CDR2 reads SVGAGI. Here the CDR3 reads CASSYSTDSNQPQHF. CDR3 nucleotides: TGTGCCAGCAGTTACTCGACGGATAGCAATCAGCCCCAGCATTTT.

This clone was observed a few times. V is TRBV6-6 and J is TRBJ2-1; 7 positions agree with TRBD2. The V segment lost 1 base and the J segment 1 base; nucleotides outside the gene matches: 1. Germline V gives CDR1 MNHNY, CDR2 SVGAGI (reference sequence). The CDR3 has 15 amino acids. CDR3 protein: CASSYLGGSYNEQFF. In DNA, the CDR3 is TGTGCCAGCAGTTACTTGGGGGGGTCCTACAATGAGCAGTTCTTC.

The genes are TRBV5-1 and TRBJ2-1; 9 nucleotides line up with TRBD2. J lost 7 bases, V lost 4 bases, and 3 bases had no gene match. The CDR3 has 13 amino acids. CDR1 and CDR2 from the germline V gene are SGHRS and YFSETQ. Written as DNA, the CDR3 is TGCGCCAGCAGCGGGACTAGCTATAATGAGCAGTTCTTC. Translating it yields CASSGTSYNEQFF.

The chain joins TRBV28 to TRBJ1-1; D gene ambiguous. Germline V gene sequence: CDR1 MDHEN, CDR2 SYDVKM. This CDR3 spans 14 amino acids. V lost 3 bases and J 10 bases, leaving 18 bases between the germline ends. The CDR3 sequence is CASSFDSYLGRAFF. In nucleotides, the CDR3 is TGTGCCAGCAGTTTCGACTCTTATCTCGGTAGAGCTTTCTTT.

The genes are TRBV30 and TRBJ2-3; 7 bases fit TRBD1. The CDR3 totals 17 residues. Trimming took 2 bases from V and 3 from J; bases not matched to a gene: 14. CDR1 and CDR2 (germline): GTSNPN, SVGIG (reference sequence). This CDR3 is CAWSPLFGDSLTDTQYF. CDR3 DNA: TGTGCCTGGAGTCCCCTCTTTGGGGACAGCCTTACAGATACGCAGTATTTT.

V usage is TRBV6-6 and J usage is TRBJ1-5; D is unresolved. Trimming took 7 bases from V and 4 from J, leaving 14 bases between them. The CDR3 totals 14 residues. Germline V gives CDR1 MNHNY, CDR2 SVGAGI (reference sequence). CDR3 in DNA: TGTGCCAGCACAAAAAGGGCCTCTAATCAGCCCCAGCATTTT. Translation: CASTKRASNQPQHF.